These T cell receptor beta chains were read from a single sample in a study of blood T cell repertoires in COVID-19. Here immunoSEQ multiplex PCR was the method, and the copy in TCRdb shows in-frame clones only, minus some. The profile covers 200,000 or so clones, with about 89% appearing a single time and around 6.5% taken by the ten largest. Sequencing input: peripheral blood. These receptors all stem from a man in his sixties who had recovered from COVID-19. CDR3s include the opening cysteine and the closing phenylalanine or tryptophan. Fields, in order: D gene, V gene, J gene, clone size, CDR3 DNA, CDR3 protein. The D gene is left open where the match is weak. Rows give clone size only sometimes, using once, few, many, or a class for an expanded clone.

D gene: .; V gene: TRBV9; J gene: TRBJ2-7; clone size: .; CDR3 DNA: TGTGCCAGCAACCTCGCCGGGTCTTCCTCCTACGAGCAGTACTTC; CDR3 protein: CASNLAGSSSYEQYF
D gene: .; V gene: TRBV11-2; J gene: TRBJ2-7; clone size: .; CDR3 DNA: TGTGCCAGCAGCCCGGGGGTGGGAACCTACGAGCAGTACTTC; CDR3 protein: CASSPGVGTYEQYF
D gene: .; V gene: TRBV12-2; J gene: TRBJ2-1; clone size: .; CDR3 DNA: TGTGCAAGTCGCTTAGGACTTAGCGGGACCTCCTCCTACAATGAGCAGTTCTTC; CDR3 protein: CASRLGLSGTSSYNEQFF
D gene: .; V gene: TRBV7-9; J gene: TRBJ1-1; clone size: .; CDR3 DNA: TGTGCCAGCAGCAGGAGGGGAGGCCGGGACACTGAAGCTTTCTTT; CDR3 protein: CASSRRGGRDTEAFF
D gene: TRBD1; V gene: TRBV5-4; J gene: TRBJ1-2; clone size: .; CDR3 DNA: TGTGCCAGCAGCTTATCAGGGGGAAGAAGCTACACCTTC; CDR3 protein: CASSLSGGRSYTF
D gene: TRBD1; V gene: TRBV10-3; J gene: TRBJ1-6; clone size: .; CDR3 DNA: TGTGCCATCAGTGGAGGAACGGCGAGGGGGCGCGGGGATTCACCCCTCCACTTT; CDR3 protein: CAISGGTARGRGDSPLHF
D gene: TRBD1; V gene: TRBV5-1; J gene: TRBJ2-7; clone size: once; CDR3 DNA: TGCGCCAGCAGCCCGTGGACAGGGGACTACGAGCAGTACTTC; CDR3 protein: CASSPWTGDYEQYF
D gene: TRBD1; V gene: TRBV7-7; J gene: TRBJ2-5; clone size: .; CDR3 DNA: TGTGCCAGCAGCTTAGGTTTGGCAGGGGGAAAAGAGACCCAGTACTTC; CDR3 protein: CASSLGLAGGKETQYF
D gene: .; V gene: TRBV28; J gene: TRBJ1-1; clone size: once; CDR3 DNA: TGTGCCAGCAGTCTTTCGAGATCGGGCACTGAAGCTTTCTTT; CDR3 protein: CASSLSRSGTEAFF
D gene: .; V gene: TRBV28; J gene: TRBJ1-2; clone size: once; CDR3 DNA: TGTGCCAGCAGTCAACAGGATTATGGCTACACCTTC; CDR3 protein: CASSQQDYGYTF
D gene: TRBD2; V gene: TRBV5-1; J gene: TRBJ2-3; clone size: once; CDR3 DNA: TGCGCCAGCAGCTCGACCGGGACTAGCGGGAGACAGACAGATACGCAGTATTTT; CDR3 protein: CASSSTGTSGRQTDTQYF
D gene: .; V gene: TRBV5-4; J gene: TRBJ2-3; clone size: .; CDR3 DNA: TGTGCCAGCAGCCCCCGGGGTAGGGCAGGTGTGGGAGATACGCAGTATTTT; CDR3 protein: CASSPRGRAGVGDTQYF
D gene: .; V gene: TRBV6-5; J gene: TRBJ2-7; clone size: .; CDR3 DNA: TGTGCCAGTGGCCTCGAGGGATCCTACGAGCAGTACTTC; CDR3 protein: CASGLEGSYEQYF
D gene: .; V gene: TRBV19; J gene: TRBJ2-3; clone size: .; CDR3 DNA: TGTGCCAGTAGTGTTGGCATTTACACAGATACGCAGTATTTT; CDR3 protein: CASSVGIYTDTQYF
D gene: .; V gene: TRBV12-5; J gene: TRBJ2-5; clone size: .; CDR3 DNA: TGTGCTAGTGGTTCTTTAACATCGGGGACCCAGTACTTC; CDR3 protein: CASGSLTSGTQYF
D gene: .; V gene: TRBV2; J gene: TRBJ1-2; clone size: .; CDR3 DNA: TGTGCCAGCAGTGATTTGGTTACTGTCTGGGGCTACACCTTC; CDR3 protein: CASSDLVTVWGYTF
D gene: TRBD1; V gene: TRBV11-3; J gene: TRBJ2-1; clone size: .; CDR3 DNA: TGTGCCAGCAGCTTTGGACAGGGGGCGATGAATGAGCAGTTCTTC; CDR3 protein: CASSFGQGAMNEQFF
D gene: .; V gene: TRBV19; J gene: TRBJ2-1; clone size: .; CDR3 DNA: TGTGCCAGTAGTATAGGGCCAGGGGTAATTAATGAGCAGTTCTTC; CDR3 protein: CASSIGPGVINEQFF
D gene: TRBD1; V gene: TRBV10-2; J gene: TRBJ1-2; clone size: .; CDR3 DNA: TGCGCCAGCAGTGTGGGACAGGGAGATGGCTACACCTTC; CDR3 protein: CASSVGQGDGYTF
D gene: TRBD1; V gene: TRBV27; J gene: TRBJ2-7; clone size: .; CDR3 DNA: TGTGCCAGCAGTCTCCGGCCACAGGGGTCCTACGAGCAGTACTTC; CDR3 protein: CASSLRPQGSYEQYF
D gene: TRBD1; V gene: TRBV4-1; J gene: TRBJ1-1; clone size: .; CDR3 DNA: TGCGCCAGCAGCCACCGCGGCAAGGGGGCCTCGGGCACTGAAGCTTTCTTT; CDR3 protein: CASSHRGKGASGTEAFF
D gene: .; V gene: TRBV9; J gene: TRBJ2-2; clone size: .; CDR3 DNA: TGTGCCAGCAGCCCCCAAGTGGGGCAGAACACCGGGGAGCTGTTTTTT; CDR3 protein: CASSPQVGQNTGELFF
D gene: TRBD2; V gene: TRBV6-1; J gene: TRBJ2-2; clone size: .; CDR3 DNA: TGTGCCAGCAGTGTCCCGACTAGCACGAACACCGGGGAGCTGTTTTTT; CDR3 protein: CASSVPTSTNTGELFF
D gene: TRBD2; V gene: TRBV11-2; J gene: TRBJ2-1; clone size: .; CDR3 DNA: TGTGCCAGCAGGTTAGCGGGGGGCCTCTCCTACAATGAGCAGTTCTTC; CDR3 protein: CASRLAGGLSYNEQFF
D gene: TRBD1; V gene: TRBV4-3; J gene: TRBJ1-2; clone size: .; CDR3 DNA: TGCGCCAGCAGCCAGGGGGACAGGGGACCAACTTCTAACTATGGCTACACCTTC; CDR3 protein: CASSQGDRGPTSNYGYTF
D gene: .; V gene: TRBV3-1/TRBV3-2; J gene: TRBJ1-2; clone size: .; CDR3 DNA: TGTGCCAGCAGCCAAGATAGGGGACGGGGGGGTAGAGGCTACACCTTC; CDR3 protein: CASSQDRGRGGRGYTF
D gene: .; V gene: TRBV29-1; J gene: TRBJ2-2; clone size: .; CDR3 DNA: TGCAGCGTTGAGGGCAGCTCGAACACCGGGGAGCTGTTTTTT; CDR3 protein: CSVEGSSNTGELFF
D gene: .; V gene: TRBV7-9; J gene: TRBJ2-2; clone size: .; CDR3 DNA: TGTGCCAGCAGCTTACAGGCTTCGAACACCGGGGAGCTGTTTTTT; CDR3 protein: CASSLQASNTGELFF
D gene: .; V gene: TRBV2; J gene: TRBJ1-2; clone size: .; CDR3 DNA: TGTGCCAGCGAGGAAAGGGGCGGCTACACCTTC; CDR3 protein: CASEERGGYTF
D gene: TRBD2; V gene: TRBV4-1; J gene: TRBJ2-1; clone size: .; CDR3 DNA: TGCGCCAGCAGCCACCCGGGACTAGCGGACTACAATGAGCAGTTCTTC; CDR3 protein: CASSHPGLADYNEQFF
D gene: TRBD1; V gene: TRBV7-2; J gene: TRBJ2-7; clone size: .; CDR3 DNA: TGTGCCACAGGACAGGGGGTCGGCGAGCAGTACTTC; CDR3 protein: CATGQGVGEQYF
D gene: .; V gene: TRBV27; J gene: TRBJ1-2; clone size: .; CDR3 DNA: TGTGCCAGCAGTTTACAGGGCCTGAGTGGCTACACCTTC; CDR3 protein: CASSLQGLSGYTF
D gene: .; V gene: TRBV11-2; J gene: TRBJ1-2; clone size: .; CDR3 DNA: TGTGCCAGCAGCTTAGTCCGCGGTGGGGGCTACACCTTC; CDR3 protein: CASSLVRGGGYTF
D gene: TRBD1; V gene: TRBV19; J gene: TRBJ2-1; clone size: .; CDR3 DNA: TGTGCCAGTAGTCCAATGACAGGGGGCATGGAGCAGTTCTTC; CDR3 protein: CASSPMTGGMEQFF
D gene: TRBD2; V gene: TRBV5-4; J gene: TRBJ2-5; clone size: once; CDR3 DNA: TGTGCCAGCAGCAGCGGGACTAGCGGGAGGGCCCAAGAGACCCAGTACTTC; CDR3 protein: CASSSGTSGRAQETQYF
D gene: .; V gene: TRBV5-8; J gene: TRBJ2-6; clone size: .; CDR3 DNA: TGTGCCAACACTTCCGCGGGGAGGACGGCTGGGGCCAACGTCCTGACTTTC; CDR3 protein: CANTSAGRTAGANVLTF
D gene: TRBD2; V gene: TRBV19; J gene: TRBJ2-1; clone size: .; CDR3 DNA: TGTGCCAGTAGCCCACAGCGGGGAAGGAGGAATGAGCAGTTCTTC; CDR3 protein: CASSPQRGRRNEQFF
D gene: TRBD2; V gene: TRBV4-2; J gene: TRBJ2-2; clone size: .; CDR3 DNA: TGTGCCAGCAGCCAAGATCTAGCGGGAGGAACCGGGGAGCTGTTTTTT; CDR3 protein: CASSQDLAGGTGELFF
D gene: TRBD1; V gene: TRBV5-1; J gene: TRBJ2-6; clone size: .; CDR3 DNA: TGCGCCAGCAAAAAGACAGGGACTGGGGCCAACGTCCTGACTTTC; CDR3 protein: CASKKTGTGANVLTF
D gene: TRBD2; V gene: TRBV27; J gene: TRBJ2-5; clone size: .; CDR3 DNA: TGTGCCACTACTGGGGGGGGAGGGGAGACCCAGTACTTC; CDR3 protein: CATTGGGGETQYF
D gene: .; V gene: TRBV3-1/TRBV3-2; J gene: TRBJ2-7; clone size: .; CDR3 DNA: TGTGCCAGCAGTCCGACAGCAACCTACGAGCAGTACTTC; CDR3 protein: CASSPTATYEQYF
D gene: TRBD1; V gene: TRBV18; J gene: TRBJ1-2; clone size: .; CDR3 DNA: TGTGCCAGCTCACCAACAGGGGTGGATGGAGACTATGGCTACACCTTC; CDR3 protein: CASSPTGVDGDYGYTF